Presented here are 23 T cell receptor beta chains from one specimen sequenced in a study of blood T cells in healthy people across ages. For the second PCR, which ran for about 6 to 12 cycles, a sample-barcoded 5' primer and a J-beta primer mix were used. TCRdb reprocessed the 5' RACE reads via MiXCR and lists one record per CDR3 protein. The profile shows about 1 million distinct CDR3 sequences, around 45% of them singletons. The source material was blood. These TCRs come from a woman aged 60-75 years in good health.

This clonotype was counted once. The junction shows a germline mismatch at one end, possibly a read error. The J gene is TRBJ1-5, the V gene TRBV27; TRBD1 might be the D (5 bases). CDR3 length: 15 residues. Germline CDR1 reads MNHEY; CDR2 reads SMNVEV (reference sequence). This chain's CDR3 is CASTRGGGSNQPRHF. CDR3 DNA: TGTGCCAGTACCCGTGGGGGTGGCAGCAATCAGCCCCGGCATTTT.

The V gene is TRBV5-6, the J gene TRBJ2-1, with 13 bases aligning to TRBD2. This CDR3 is built from 16 residues. Germline V gives CDR1 SGHDT, CDR2 YYEEEE. V was pared by 4 bases and J by 8 bases, with 9 bases of the junction left unmatched. The CDR3, as DNA: TGTGCCAGCAGCCAAGGGACTAGCGGGATAGGGGATGAGCAGTTCTTC. Amino acid sequence: CASSQGTSGIGDEQFF.

The chain employs TRBV2 and TRBJ2-3; D might be TRBD1 (6 bases). CDR1 and CDR2 (germline): SNHLY, FYNNEI. CDR3 length equals 15 residues. Trimming took 4 bases from V and 2 from J, leaving 13 bases between them. The CDR3 DNA follows: TGTGCCAGCAGTGTAAAGTTGGGGGCCACAGATACGCAGTATTTT. It specifies CASSVKLGATDTQYF. Based on the CDR3 plus reference TRBV2 and TRBJ2-3, the full variable domain is EPEVTQTPSHQVTQMGQEVILRCVPISNHLYFYWYRQILGQKVEFLVSFYNNEISEKSEIFDDQFSVERPDGSNFTLKIRSTKLEDSAMYFCASSVKLGATDTQYFGPGTRLTVL.

This sequence joins TRBV29-1 and TRBJ1-4; a possible D gene is TRBD1 (6 bases). This CDR3 is 11 amino acids long. Trimming removed 7 bases at V and 5 bases at J, with 8 bases between. Germline values: CDR1 SQVTM, CDR2 ANQGSEA. CDR3 loop: CSGQENEKLFF. CDR3 nucleotide sequence: TGCAGCGGACAGGAGAATGAAAAACTGTTTTTT.

The gene calls are TRBV20-1 and TRBJ2-1; 9 positions agree with TRBD1. From germline, CDR1 is DFQATT and CDR2 SNEGSKA (reference sequence). J lost 12 bases, V lost 8 bases, and 23 bases had no gene match. The length of the CDR3 is 16 residues. As DNA, the CDR3 is TGCAGTCCTACGGCCCCCGGACAGGGGCCATCCCCGGGGCAGTTCTTC. Its translation is CSPTAPGQGPSPGQFF.

This clonotype was detected a few times. The rearrangement links TRBV15 to TRBJ2-3; D gene uncertain. Between the trimmed V and J ends, which lost 0 bases and 7 bases, there was a span of 11 bases. This CDR3 has 14 amino acids. Germline V CDR1 and CDR2: LNHNV, YYDKDF (reference sequence). The CDR3 loop reads CATSREAVGNTQYF. The CDR3 DNA sequence: TGTGCCACCAGCAGAGAGGCGGTGGGAAATACGCAGTATTTT.

The chain uses TRBV24-1 and TRBJ2-1; 10 bases are shared with TRBD1. Germline CDR1 KGHDR, CDR2 SFDVKD. CDR3 size: 14 residues. V lost 9 bases, J lost 8 bases, and 9 bases stayed unmatched. The CDR3 DNA reads TGTGCCACCTCAGACAGGGGGCTCCGAGATGAGCAGTTCTTC. It encodes CATSDRGLRDEQFF.

This clonotype turned up a few times. The chain combines TRBV6-6 with TRBJ1-6; 7 positions match TRBD1. In germline, CDR1 is MNHNY, CDR2 SVGAGI (reference sequence). Germline trimming cut 4 bases from V and 5 bases from J; bases unmatched to any gene: 5. This CDR3 has 15 residues. CDR3 bases: TGTGCCAGCAGTTTGGGACAGATGGATAATTCACCCCTCCACTTT. Its translation is CASSLGQMDNSPLHF.

This clonotype was observed a few times. The CDR3: CSAEKGAANEKLFF. As DNA, the CDR3 is TGCAGTGCGGAAAAGGGGGCAGCTAATGAAAAACTGTTTTTT. The chain is built from TRBV20-1 and TRBJ1-4; TRBD1 agrees at 7 bases. This CDR3 comprises 14 residues. CDR1 is DFQATT and CDR2 is SNEGSKA in the germline V gene (reference sequence). V lost 6 bases, J lost 3 bases, and 7 bases stayed unmatched.

In its sample, this clonotype was seen a few times. The genes are TRBV2 and TRBJ2-3; D remains unclear. The germline gives CDR1 SNHLY, CDR2 FYNNEI. The CDR3 contains 17 residues. Trimming left V 4 bases short and J 2 bases short, with 19 bases between. Here the CDR3 reads CASSVFSVERLTDTQYF. The CDR3 bases are TGTGCCAGCAGTGTATTCTCCGTAGAGCGCCTCACAGATACGCAGTATTTT.

The V and J genes are TRBV11-2 and TRBJ2-3; D possibly corresponds to TRBD2 (5 bases). The V gene lost 5 bases and the J gene lost 5 bases, with 11 bases spanning the gap. CDR3 length: 13 residues. The V gene's germline CDR1 is SGHAT and CDR2 FQNNGV. The CDR3 reads CASSPLAGDTQYF. CDR3 sequence (DNA): TGTGCCAGCAGCCCCCTGGCGGGAGATACGCAGTATTTT. Complete variable domain (other parts from reference TRBV11-2 and TRBJ2-3): EAGVAQSPRYKIIEKRQSVAFWCNPISGHATLYWYQQILGQGPKLLIQFQNNGVVDDSQLPKDRFSAERLKGVDSTLKIQPAKLEDSAVYLCASSPLAGDTQYFGPGTRLTVL.

The chain has TRBV6-2 or TRBV6-3 and TRBJ2-7, with D perhaps matching TRBD2 (6 bases). With 7 bases removed from V and 0 bases from J, the gap between germline ends came to 22 bases. The CDR3 is made up of 17 amino acids. Germline values: CDR1 MNHEY, CDR2 SVGEGT. The CDR3 sequence: CASTHGPQAGRSYEQYF. Written as DNA, the CDR3 is TGTGCCAGCACGCATGGACCTCAAGCGGGTCGCTCCTACGAGCAGTACTTC.

This clonotype was detected a few times. V is TRBV27 and J is TRBJ2-3, with a weak D call TRBD1 (5 bases). The V gene lost 7 bases and the J gene lost 6 bases, with 8 bases spanning the gap. The CDR3 is 11 residues long. CDR1 MNHEY and CDR2 SMNVEV come from the germline V gene (reference sequence). Here the CDR3 DNA reads TGTGCCAGCAACTCAGGGGATACGCAGTATTTT. Its translation is CASNSGDTQYF.

Only a few counts were recorded for this clonotype. This chain connects TRBV20-1 to TRBJ2-5; 13 bases match TRBD2. The germline V gene encodes CDR1 DFQATT and CDR2 SNEGSKA (reference sequence). V lost 5 bases, J lost 1 base, and 13 bases stayed unmatched. The CDR3 is 18 amino acids. In DNA form, the CDR3 reads TGCAGTGCTGTTGGGAGGACTAGCGGGAGATTGGCCCAAGAGACCCAGTACTTC. Amino acid sequence: CSAVGRTSGRLAQETQYF.

The chain employs TRBV5-1 and TRBJ2-1, with TRBD2 matching 10 bases. The CDR3 contains 15 residues. With 0 bases clipped from V and 6 bases from J, the junction kept 3 bases outside the gene matches. CDR1 SGHRS and CDR2 YFSETQ come from the germline V gene. CDR3 amino acids: CASSLAVAGGNEQFF. The CDR3 DNA sequence: TGCGCCAGCAGCTTGGCGGTAGCGGGAGGCAATGAGCAGTTCTTC.

The chain links TRBV30 to TRBJ2-1, with 8 bases that match TRBD2. V dropped 2 bases and J dropped 7; count of bases not matched to a gene: 4. The CDR3 is 13 residues long. The germline V gene encodes CDR1 GTSNPN and CDR2 SVGIG (reference sequence). The CDR3 is CAWSSGSQNEQFF. CDR3 nucleotides: TGTGCCTGGAGTAGCGGGAGTCAAAATGAGCAGTTCTTC.

The V and J genes are TRBV14 and TRBJ2-1, with 7 bases lining up with TRBD2. Per the germline V gene, CDR1 is SGHDN and CDR2 is FVKESK. J gave up 8 bases and V 1 base, and 5 bases lay outside the gene matches. The CDR3 loop spans 14 amino acids. CDR3 nucleotides: TGTGCCAGCAGCCAAGTCACCGGGAGGCATGAGCAGTTCTTC. Translating gives CASSQVTGRHEQFF.

This clonotype was detected only once. The chain couples TRBV14 to TRBJ2-3; 13 bases line up with TRBD2. The germline V gene has CDR1 SGHDN and CDR2 FVKESK. The CDR3 totals 18 residues. The trim removed 2 bases at V and 6 bases at J, leaving 11 bases unmatched. Written as DNA, the CDR3 is TGTGCCAGCAGCCAACTACGACTAGCGGGAGGCTCACGGGATACGCAGTATTTT. Translating gives CASSQLRLAGGSRDTQYF.

This chain links TRBV27 with TRBJ2-7, with unresolved D. The CDR3 spans 15 residues. Germline lookup yields CDR1 MNHEY and CDR2 SMNVEV (reference sequence). The V and J ends lost 2 bases and 5 bases respectively, with 16 bases between them. The CDR3 is CASSLSGHAQHEQYF. Here the CDR3 DNA reads TGTGCCAGCAGTTTAAGTGGTCACGCTCAGCACGAGCAGTACTTC.

The V gene is TRBV5-1, the J gene TRBJ1-1; D is uncertain. V lost 0 bases to trimming and J lost 5 bases, with 11 bases between them. The CDR3 sequence is 14 residues long. CDR1 and CDR2 from the germline V gene are SGHRS and YFSETQ. CDR3 sequence: CASSLGRGWTEAFF. The CDR3 DNA follows: TGCGCCAGCAGCTTGGGGAGAGGGTGGACTGAAGCTTTCTTT.

This clonotype was recorded only once. The genes are TRBV14 and TRBJ1-1; D is undetermined. CDR1 is SGHDN and CDR2 is FVKESK in the germline V gene. The CDR3 spans 12 residues. Trimming shortened V by 4 bases and J by 4 bases, and 7 bases separated the two germline ends. CDR3 amino acids: CASSLWTTEAFF. The CDR3 DNA reads as TGTGCCAGCAGCCTTTGGACCACTGAAGCTTTCTTT.

This chain links TRBV20-1 with TRBJ1-6, with D unresolved. The germline V gene encodes CDR1 DFQATT and CDR2 SNEGSKA (reference sequence). Trimming removed 6 bases from V and 5 bases from J, with 11 bases in between. This CDR3 has 13 residues. The CDR3 DNA reads TGCAGTGCCTCAAAGAAGAATAATTCACCCCTCCACTTT. Its protein product is CSASKKNNSPLHF.

This clonotype was counted ten times or more. This sequence joins TRBV9 and TRBJ2-3, with TRBD2 identical over 8 bases. The V gene end was trimmed by 0 bases and the J gene end by 3 bases; junction bases not matched to a gene: 3. The CDR3 covers 15 residues. Germline V gene data show CDR1 as SGDLS and CDR2 as YYNGEE. This CDR3 is CASSVAGGRTDTQYF. In DNA form, the CDR3 reads TGTGCCAGCAGCGTAGCGGGAGGGAGAACAGATACGCAGTATTTT.